The clone carrying this TCR beta chain was recorded a few times. Its antigen is still unknown. The PCR made use of 60 Vbeta and 13 Jbeta primers. Clones were read by immunoSEQ multiplex PCR, and TCRdb kept only the in-frame ones, dropping some. The repertoire holds under 150,000 clones, with nearly 85% as singletons. This sample is part of a study of cytomegalovirus exposure and HLA in healthy donors. General study points: Researchers counted roughly 150 TCR beta chains as cytomegalovirus-associated. Evidence from a later analysis indicated that most CMV-associated TCR beta chains looked HLA-restricted. With DRB1 most and HLA-C fewest, TCR association rates differed between HLA loci in a later analysis.

This CDR3 spans 13 amino acids. V lost 6 bases to trimming and J lost 6 bases, with 14 bases between them. CDR1 is SEHNR and CDR2 is FQNEAQ in the germline V gene (reference sequence). The specimen was PBMCs. The origin of this receptor is a boy younger than 18 in good health and CMV-seronegative. V is TRBV7-9 and J is TRBJ1-2; no clear D. CDR3 amino acids: CASSLNQVNGYTF. The CDR3 DNA reads as TGTGCCAGCAGTCTTAATCAGGTGAATGGCTACACCTTC.